The entry below gives a single T cell receptor beta chain sequence along with its context. This CDR3 region has 17 residues. V shed 0 bases and J 3 bases; nucleotides not matched to a gene: 6. CDR1 is SGHRS and CDR2 is YFSETQ in the germline V gene. TCRdb's table, derived via immunoSEQ multiplex PCR, lists solely in-frame clones and lacks some. Of 70,000 or so clones in the sample, about nine tenths are singletons; the top ten hold around 6.7%. The sample belongs to a study of blood T cell repertoires in COVID-19. Study details: The analysed material was cDNA or gDNA that came from T cells, B-cell-depleted T cells, or PBMCs.

The chain has TRBV5-1 and TRBJ2-5, with TRBD2 matching over 12 bases. The clonotype was recovered from a woman aged 50 to 65 with acute or convalescent COVID-19. The sample was peripheral blood. The CDR3 DNA is TGCGCCAGCAGCTTGGGAGGGACTAGCGGGCCAGAAGAGACCCAGTACTTC. Translation: CASSLGGTSGPEETQYF.